Listed here is a single T cell receptor (beta chain). Its cognate antigen is unknown. CDR1 and CDR2 (germline): MDHEN, SYDVKM. The CDR3 has 15 amino acids. V was pared by 3 bases and J by 7 bases, with 15 bases between. Use of 60 Vbeta and 13 Jbeta primers characterized the PCR. Assay used: immunoSEQ multiplex PCR; TCRdb lists only in-frame clones, some missing. The table includes some 160,000 clones, 75% to 80% detected once. The data were obtained in a study of cytomegalovirus exposure and HLA in healthy donors. Overall study context: Out of roughly 170 million T cells, an earlier analysis found around 120 million unique TCR beta sequences in total. Whole-study results and caveats: Clonal expansion was found to be greater in HLA-associated TCR beta chains than in equally common others in a later analysis. Earlier findings revealed that most TCR beta V segments proved productive either about 90% or about 30% of the time. Later, an analysis found that common viral pathogens appeared to be linked with several of the most significant clusters.

V usage is TRBV28 and J usage is TRBJ1-4; D possibly corresponds to TRBD1 (6 bases). The TCR comes from a woman aged 25-40 years in good health and CMV-seronegative. Specimen: PBMCs. CDR3 coding DNA: TGTGCCAGCAGTTTGAGCGCGGGGGGCAGTGAAAAACTGTTTTTT. Residues: CASSLSAGGSEKLFF.